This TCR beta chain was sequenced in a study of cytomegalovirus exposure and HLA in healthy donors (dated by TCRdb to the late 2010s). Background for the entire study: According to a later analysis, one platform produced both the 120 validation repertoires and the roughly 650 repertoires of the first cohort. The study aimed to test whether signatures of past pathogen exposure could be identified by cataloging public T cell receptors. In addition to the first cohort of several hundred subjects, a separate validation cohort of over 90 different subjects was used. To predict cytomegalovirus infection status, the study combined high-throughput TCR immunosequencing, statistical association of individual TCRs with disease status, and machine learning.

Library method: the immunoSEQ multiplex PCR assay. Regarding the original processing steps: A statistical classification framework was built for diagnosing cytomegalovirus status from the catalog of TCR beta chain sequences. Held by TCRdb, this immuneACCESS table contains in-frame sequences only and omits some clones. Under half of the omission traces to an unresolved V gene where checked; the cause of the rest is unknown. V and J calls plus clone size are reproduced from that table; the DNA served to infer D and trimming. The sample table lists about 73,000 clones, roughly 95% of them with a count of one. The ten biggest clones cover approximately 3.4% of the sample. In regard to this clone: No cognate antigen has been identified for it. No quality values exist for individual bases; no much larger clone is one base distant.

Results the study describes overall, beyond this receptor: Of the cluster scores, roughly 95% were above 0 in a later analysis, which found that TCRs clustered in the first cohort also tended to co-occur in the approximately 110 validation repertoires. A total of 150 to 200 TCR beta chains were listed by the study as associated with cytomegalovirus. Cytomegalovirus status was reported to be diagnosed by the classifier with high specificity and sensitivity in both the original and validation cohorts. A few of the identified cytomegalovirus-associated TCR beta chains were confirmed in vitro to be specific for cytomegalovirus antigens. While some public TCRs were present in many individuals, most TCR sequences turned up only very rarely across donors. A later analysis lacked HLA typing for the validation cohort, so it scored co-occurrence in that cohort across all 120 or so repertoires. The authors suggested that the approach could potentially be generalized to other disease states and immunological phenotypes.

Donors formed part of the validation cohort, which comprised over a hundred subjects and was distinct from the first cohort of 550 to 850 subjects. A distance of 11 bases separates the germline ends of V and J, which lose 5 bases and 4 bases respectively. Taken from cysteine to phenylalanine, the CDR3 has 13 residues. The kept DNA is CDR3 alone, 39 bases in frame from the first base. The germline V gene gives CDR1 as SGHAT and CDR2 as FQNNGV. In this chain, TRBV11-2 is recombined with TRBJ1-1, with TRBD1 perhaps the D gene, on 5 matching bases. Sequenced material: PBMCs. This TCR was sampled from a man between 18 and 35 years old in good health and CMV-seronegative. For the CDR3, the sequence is CASSPVGVTEAFF. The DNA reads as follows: TGTGCCAGCAGCCCTGTAGGGGTCACTGAAGCTTTCTTT.